This section outlines one T cell receptor beta chain sequence together with its context. This clone was seen once. This clone's antigen is unknown. Within one base of it there is no much larger clone, and no base qualities were kept. The CDR3 regions of human TCRbeta chains were subjected to immunosequencing. The original methods were these. TCRs in the repertoires were compared against a reference library of SARS-CoV-2-specific TCRs that had been generated with the MIRA antigen-specificity platform. Breadth was defined as the fraction of unique TCRs that were SARS-CoV-2-associated. Depth was defined as the fraction of total T cells that were SARS-CoV-2-associated. Using the MIRA data, every spike-specific TCR was mapped to the spike region that the TCR reacted to and assigned to either a CD4 or a CD8 class. Log10-transformed breadth and depth values were compared by one-way ANOVA with Sidak's multiple comparisons tests. Drawn from immuneACCESS, this table holds only the in-frame rearrangements with V and J called that TCRdb kept. Clones are partly lost; checked studies trace under half to an unresolved V gene and leave the rest unexplained. V, J and clone size were drawn from that table, and D and trimming were deduced from the DNA. For this sample the table gives approximately 92,000 clones, of which about 89% were detected only once. 7.5% of the sample lies in the top ten.

The data were taken from a study of T cell responses to AZD1222 COVID-19 vaccine (dated by TCRdb to 2020 to 2022). Regarding the research as a whole: AZD1222 recipients with second doses at about 4 weeks or about 12 weeks were pooled, because spike-specific TCR depth and breadth did not differ between schedules. Trial participants were enrolled by age into subgroups of 18-55, 56-69 and 70-plus years, and around 150, 29 and 61 TCR-sequenced participants, respectively, were included in these subgroups. A total of around 240 trial participants underwent TCR sequencing, of whom around 200 received two doses of AZD1222 and about 25 received two doses of the MenACWY control vaccine. General findings and caveats noted by the study authors: Vaccine-associated CD4 TCRs spanned the whole spike protein, with dominant responses in regions 160-218 and 743-854. A significant rise in spike-specific TCR breadth and depth was observed after two AZD1222 doses relative to day 0 and relative to MenACWY recipients. Participants were mostly white British and included more females than males, and it was suggested by the authors that clonal diversity may have been underestimated. Because no samples from the day 14 peak response were available, repertoires could be characterized only after the peak T cell response. The 56-69-year group was small, and its depth increase did not reach significance, likely because of low power. Conclusions about previously exposed vaccinees are limited, since just five or six AZD1222 recipients were seropositive for SARS-CoV-2 at baseline. Epitopes outside the regions mutated in the B.1.351 and B.1.1.7 variants were reportedly recognized by nearly half of the unique spike-specific TCRs.

The label giving this sample's time point can be read as: baseline before first vaccination. The vaccinee samples were drawn from two UK trials, COV001 and COV002, one of which was a single-blind randomized controlled phase 2/3 trial testing AZD1222 (ChAdOx1 nCoV-19) in healthy adults. Trial participant PBMC samples were collected at day 0 and day 28 after the second dose for TCRbeta chain sequencing. A distance of 13 bases separates the germline ends of V and J, which lose 5 bases and 1 base respectively. CDR1 SGHRS and CDR2 YFSETQ are derived from the germline V gene. Its CDR3 holds 15 amino acids, cysteine through phenylalanine. Solely the CDR3 DNA is kept, with 45 bases framed from the first base.

The rearranged chain carries TRBV5-1 and TRBJ2-1; the D gene is possibly TRBD2, with 6 bases matching. Sequencing used peripheral blood, obtained on day 0 of AZD1222 vaccination. The origin of this receptor is an adult in good health. The CDR3 protein: CASRRLANSYNEQFF. The sequenced DNA: TGCGCCAGCAGAAGGCTAGCGAATTCCTACAATGAGCAGTTCTTC. The full variable domain, completed from the reference TRBV5-1 and TRBJ2-1 proteins outside the CDR3, reads KAGVTQTPRYLIKTRGQQVTLSCSPISGHRSVSWYQQTPGQGLQFLFEYFSETQRNKGNFPGRFSGRQFSNSRSEMNVSTLELGDSALYLCASRRLANSYNEQFFGPGTRLTVL.